A selection of T cell receptor beta chains follows, all from one sample in a study of T cell repertoires in cytomegalovirus infection. One entry per CDR3 protein results from TCRdb running MiXCR on the reads. Altogether about 900,000 distinct CDR3 sequences are present, 25% to 40% being singletons, with the ten largest covering roughly 13%. Their antigens remain unidentified. The source material was cultured CD8+ T cells from PBMCs, sampled from culture after CMV antigen stimulation. The receptors derive from a human donor in good health (CMV status not recorded). Some clones in this sample may be carry-over from other donors' samples. Each CDR3 is given without its conserved first and last residue.

V gene	CDR3 protein
TRBV10-3	AARGTLNEQF
TRBV4-1	ASSQENGYGYT
TRBV19	ASSIIGWANEQF
TRBV7-9	ASSLAQLYGYT
TRBV19	ASSPGLAGVRDTQY
TRBV27	ASSFSRGREKLF
TRBV10-3	AISEGLGSNQPQH
TRBV6-1	ASSYGDRGYEQY
TRBV7-3	ANSDGLAGRTGELF
TRBV6-6	ASSYRQGNTEAF
TRBV7-6	VSSLAIPGNRVEDEQF
TRBV6-5	ASRAGASVWTGELF
TRBV2	ATRSNEKLF
TRBV7-9	ASSGRFLTTDTQY
TRBV7-2	ASSSSGRRYEQY
TRBV7-6	ASSLELAGVGDTQY
TRBV13	ASSLGLASDTGELS
TRBV7-9	ASSLDDGTYEQY
TRBV6-1	ASSEWAGNYGYT
TRBV14	ASSHPGEQYRNTIY
TRBV12-3/TRBV12-4	ASSFLAGTDEQF
TRBV11-2	ASSPRDSSNYGYT
TRBV6-6	ASSYSKGGGTSNQPQH
TRBV19	ASSTRGNEQF
TRBV14	ASSQDSRQFNEKLF
TRBV15	ATATSGGQLTGELF
TRBV2	ASSEAPGQTNEKLF
TRBV19	ASSAGQGGYGYT